Given below is one T cell receptor beta chain in context. There are 12 residues in the CDR3. The V end was cut by 8 bases, the J end by 5 bases, with 12 bases between. Germline lookup yields CDR1 SNHLY and CDR2 FYNNEI. These data come from a study of blood T cell repertoires in COVID-19. The method was immunoSEQ multiplex PCR; TCRdb's version includes in-frame clones alone and lacks a portion of them. The table includes about 77,000 clones, roughly 90% detected once. V and J are TRBV2 and TRBJ2-5; D possibly corresponds to TRBD1 (7 bases). The specimen sequenced was peripheral blood. The TCR comes from a woman of 80 years or more with active or convalescent COVID-19. CDR3 region: CASQGGWETQYF. The CDR3 region has the DNA TGTGCCAGCCAGGGGGGCTGGGAGACCCAGTACTTC.